A selection of T cell receptor beta chains follows, all from one sample in a study of T cell responses to AZD1222 COVID-19 vaccine. The data were produced by immunoSEQ multiplex PCR, yet TCRdb's version contains in-frame clones alone and is incomplete. The data show 130,000 or so clones, approximately 94% seen once. Here the sequenced sample was peripheral blood, taken on day 0 of AZD1222 vaccination. The origin of the receptors is an adult in good health. Each CDR3 is given with its conserved first and last residue. Fields, in order: clone size, V gene, D gene, J gene, CDR3 protein, CDR3 DNA. A D gene is named only where the DNA matches it firmly. The size field is filled for only some rows; it gives once, few, many or a size class.

once,TRBV25-1,.,TRBJ2-5,CASSEFPTGRAATQYF,TGTGCCAGCAGTGAATTCCCCACAGGACGGGCGGCGACCCAGTACTTC
.,TRBV3-1/TRBV3-2,.,TRBJ1-1,CASSQGGNTEAFF,TGTGCCAGCAGCCAAGGGGGGAACACTGAAGCTTTCTTT
.,TRBV2,.,TRBJ1-2,CASTPGPGGYTF,TGTGCCAGTACGCCGGGACCTGGGGGCTACACCTTC
.,TRBV30,.,TRBJ2-7,CAWSPGVSAYEQYF,TGTGCCTGGAGCCCAGGGGTGTCCGCCTACGAGCAGTACTTC
.,TRBV29-1,.,TRBJ2-1,CSVAVQGSGNEQFF,TGCAGCGTTGCAGTTCAGGGATCCGGCAATGAGCAGTTCTTC
once,TRBV7-9,TRBD2,TRBJ2-1,CASSSGLAGGLTEQFF,TGTGCCAGCAGCTCAGGACTAGCGGGGGGCCTTACGGAGCAGTTCTTC
.,TRBV6-5,.,TRBJ2-2,CASSYSNGPHGELFF,TGTGCCAGCAGTTACTCGAACGGGCCTCACGGGGAGCTGTTTTTT
.,TRBV19,.,TRBJ2-7,CASSIDLDSSYEQYF,TGTGCCAGTAGTATAGACCTGGACAGTTCCTACGAGCAGTACTTC
.,TRBV24-1,.,TRBJ1-3,CATTGGVSLARLSSGNTIYF,TGTGCCACCACTGGGGGAGTATCACTTGCCCGACTCTCCTCTGGAAACACCATATATTTT
.,TRBV28,TRBD2,TRBJ2-7,CASSSPGLARVYEQYF,TGTGCCAGCAGTTCCCCTGGACTAGCGAGAGTTTACGAGCAGTACTTC
.,TRBV15,.,TRBJ1-5,CATSRGLGGGQPQHF,TGTGCCACCAGCCGGGGACTCGGTGGAGGTCAGCCCCAGCATTTT
.,TRBV7-9,.,TRBJ2-5,CASSSETVTETQYF,TGTGCCAGCAGTTCAGAGACAGTAACCGAGACCCAGTACTTC
.,TRBV12-3/TRBV12-4,.,TRBJ2-5,CASSLRERETQYF,TGTGCCAGCAGTTTACGGGAGCGGGAGACCCAGTACTTC
.,TRBV2,.,TRBJ2-3,CASTGAGTQYF,TGTGCCAGCACCGGCGCGGGTACGCAGTATTTT
.,TRBV3-1/TRBV3-2,.,TRBJ1-4,CASSQTTGGNEKLFF,TGTGCCAGCAGCCAGACGACAGGCGGAAATGAAAAACTGTTTTTT
.,TRBV9,TRBD1,TRBJ2-3,CASSKRTGGTDTQYF,TGTGCCAGCAGCAAGCGGACAGGGGGCACAGATACGCAGTATTTT
.,TRBV7-2,TRBD1,TRBJ1-1,CASRRQGRSGNTEAFF,TGTGCCAGCAGAAGACAGGGGAGGTCTGGGAACACTGAAGCTTTCTTT
.,TRBV9,.,TRBJ2-7,CASSVGEAYEQYF,TGTGCCAGCAGCGTGGGGGAAGCCTACGAGCAGTACTTC
.,TRBV7-9,.,TRBJ2-3,CASSTWTTDTQYF,TGTGCCAGCAGCACCTGGACGACAGATACGCAGTATTTT
.,TRBV3-1/TRBV3-2,TRBD2,TRBJ2-5,CASSQVGGRRGETQYF,TGTGCCAGCAGCCAAGTCGGCGGGAGACGGGGGGAGACCCAGTACTTC
.,TRBV7-9,.,TRBJ2-3,CASSPRGPTDTQYF,TGTGCCAGCAGCCCGCGGGGGCCCACAGATACGCAGTATTTT
.,TRBV4-3,.,TRBJ2-3,CASSPRGSSGREQDTQYF,TGCGCCAGCAGCCCTAGAGGGTCGTCGGGTCGGGAGCAGGATACGCAGTATTTT
.,TRBV11-2,.,TRBJ2-2,CASSLPAGFGELFF,TGTGCCAGCAGCTTACCAGCCGGTTTCGGGGAGCTGTTTTTT
.,TRBV30,TRBD1,TRBJ2-7,CAYRTGGLSSYEQYF,TGTGCCTATCGGACAGGGGGCTTGAGCTCCTACGAGCAGTACTTC
.,TRBV2,TRBD1,TRBJ2-1,CASSGGQGGYNEQFF,TGTGCCAGCAGTGGTGGACAGGGCGGCTACAATGAGCAGTTCTTC
.,TRBV2,.,TRBJ2-7,CASTQDDHEQYF,TGTGCCAGCACACAGGATGACCACGAGCAGTACTTC
.,TRBV9,.,TRBJ2-3,CASSVAFVRPDTQYF,TGTGCCAGCAGCGTAGCCTTCGTTAGGCCGGATACGCAGTATTTT